This T cell receptor beta chain was identified in a study of T cells in Graves' hyperthyroidism and ophthalmopathy. Turning to the study itself: Peripheral blood was acquired at first diagnosis, ahead of any therapy whatsoever.

Using RNA transcripts as the source, TCR beta CDR3 regions were amplified. TCR CDR3 regions were first amplified by RT-PCR with HTBI primers. MiXCR, applied by TCRdb to the multiplex PCR reads, yields one record per CDR3 protein. Among hundreds of thousands of distinct CDR3 sequences listed, over 35% were seen once. Remarks on this clonotype: Its antigen is not identified.

V lost 7 bases to trimming and J lost 3 bases, with 16 bases between them. CDR1 and CDR2 (germline): SQVTM, ANQGSEA. The CDR3 is made up of 13 amino acids. PBMCs came from roughly 10 ml fresh peripheral blood. Overall study results and limits: Model output signaled ophthalmopathy a median roughly six months ahead of onset.

The chain uses TRBV29-1 and TRBJ2-7; D remains ambiguous. Sample: blood. The receptor was isolated from a young man with Graves' hyperthyroidism. CDR3 in DNA: TGCAGCGCTGGAAACCAGCCTGGCTACGAGCAGTACTTC. Protein: CSAGNQPGYEQYF.